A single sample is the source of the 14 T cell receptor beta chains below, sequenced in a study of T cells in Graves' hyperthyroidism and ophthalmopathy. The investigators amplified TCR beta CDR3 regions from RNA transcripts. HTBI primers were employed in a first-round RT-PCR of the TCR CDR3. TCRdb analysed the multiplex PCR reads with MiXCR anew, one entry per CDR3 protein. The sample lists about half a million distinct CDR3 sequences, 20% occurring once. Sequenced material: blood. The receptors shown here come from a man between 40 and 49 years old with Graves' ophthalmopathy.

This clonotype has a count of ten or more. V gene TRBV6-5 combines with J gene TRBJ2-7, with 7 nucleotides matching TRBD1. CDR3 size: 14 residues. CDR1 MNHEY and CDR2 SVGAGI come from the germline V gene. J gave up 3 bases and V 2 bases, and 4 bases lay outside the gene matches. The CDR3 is CASSYTRDSYEQYF. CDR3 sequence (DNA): TGTGCCAGCAGTTACACCCGGGACAGCTACGAGCAGTACTTC.

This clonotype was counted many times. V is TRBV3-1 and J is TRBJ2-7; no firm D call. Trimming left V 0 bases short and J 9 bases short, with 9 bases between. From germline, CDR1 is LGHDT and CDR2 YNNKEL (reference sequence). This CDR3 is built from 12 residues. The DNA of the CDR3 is TGTGCCAGCAGCCAAGAGGAAGTGGTGCAGTACTTC. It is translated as CASSQEEVVQYF.

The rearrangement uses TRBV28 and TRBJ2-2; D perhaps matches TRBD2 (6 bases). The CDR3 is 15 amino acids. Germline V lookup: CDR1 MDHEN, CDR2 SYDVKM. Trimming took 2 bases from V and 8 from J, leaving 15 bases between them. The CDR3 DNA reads TGTGCCAGCAGTTTAACTAGCTCCGGGGAAGGGGAGCTGTTTTTT. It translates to CASSLTSSGEGELFF. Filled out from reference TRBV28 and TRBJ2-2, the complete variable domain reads DVKVTQSSRYLVKRTGEKVFLECVQDMDHENMFWYRQDPGLGLRLIYFSYDVKMKEKGDIPEGYSVSREKKERFSLILESASTNQTSMYLCASSLTSSGEGELFFGEGSRLTVL.

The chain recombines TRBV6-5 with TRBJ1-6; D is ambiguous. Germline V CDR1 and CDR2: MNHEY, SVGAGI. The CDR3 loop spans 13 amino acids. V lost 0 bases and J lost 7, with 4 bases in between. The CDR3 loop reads CASSYSSNSPLHF. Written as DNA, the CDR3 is TGTGCCAGCAGTTACTCGTCCAATTCACCCCTCCACTTT.

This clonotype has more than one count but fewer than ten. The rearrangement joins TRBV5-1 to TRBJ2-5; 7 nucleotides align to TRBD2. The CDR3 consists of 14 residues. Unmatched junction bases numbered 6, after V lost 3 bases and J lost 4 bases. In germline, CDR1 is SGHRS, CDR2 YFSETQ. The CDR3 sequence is CASSSTSAGETQYF. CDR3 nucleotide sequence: TGCGCCAGCAGCTCAACTAGCGCAGGAGAGACCCAGTACTTC.

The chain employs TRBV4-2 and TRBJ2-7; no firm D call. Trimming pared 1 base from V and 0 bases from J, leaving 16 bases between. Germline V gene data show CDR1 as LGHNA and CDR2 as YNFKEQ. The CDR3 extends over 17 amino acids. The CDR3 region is CASSQGPHIKNSYEQYF. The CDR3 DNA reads TGTGCCAGCAGCCAAGGACCACACATCAAGAACTCCTACGAGCAGTACTTC.

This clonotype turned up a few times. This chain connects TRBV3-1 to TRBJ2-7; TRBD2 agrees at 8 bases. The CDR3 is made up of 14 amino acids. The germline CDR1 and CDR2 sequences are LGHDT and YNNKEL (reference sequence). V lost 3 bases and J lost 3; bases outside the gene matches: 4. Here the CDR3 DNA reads TGTGCCAGCAGCCATACTAGCGGTTTCTACGAGCAGTACTTC. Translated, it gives CASSHTSGFYEQYF.

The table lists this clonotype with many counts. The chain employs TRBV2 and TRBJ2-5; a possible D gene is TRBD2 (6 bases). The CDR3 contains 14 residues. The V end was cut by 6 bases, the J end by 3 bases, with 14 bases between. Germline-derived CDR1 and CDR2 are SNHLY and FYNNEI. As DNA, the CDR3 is TGTGCCAGCAGAGCACTAGCTATTAAAGAGACCCAGTACTTC. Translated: CASRALAIKETQYF.

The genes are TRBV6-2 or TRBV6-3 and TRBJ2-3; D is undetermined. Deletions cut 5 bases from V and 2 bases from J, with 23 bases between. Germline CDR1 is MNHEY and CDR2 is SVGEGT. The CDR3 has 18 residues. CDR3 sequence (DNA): TGTGCCAGCAGTGACCCCTTCCCCCCCCGACGGATCACAGATACGCAGTATTTT. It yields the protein CASSDPFPPRRITDTQYF.

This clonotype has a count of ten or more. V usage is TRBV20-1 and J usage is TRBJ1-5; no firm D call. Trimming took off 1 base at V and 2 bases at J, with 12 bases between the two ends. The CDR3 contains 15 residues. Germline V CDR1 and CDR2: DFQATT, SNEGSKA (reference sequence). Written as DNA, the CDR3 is TGCAGTGCTAGAGGTGTGGGAGGTGGCAATCAGCCCCAGCATTTT. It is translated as CSARGVGGGNQPQHF.

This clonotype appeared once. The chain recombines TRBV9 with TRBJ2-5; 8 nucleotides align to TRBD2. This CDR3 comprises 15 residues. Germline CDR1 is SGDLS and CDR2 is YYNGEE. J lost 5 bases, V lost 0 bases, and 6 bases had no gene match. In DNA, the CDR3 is TGTGCCAGCAGCGTAGAGGGGACTAGTATGGAGACCCAGTACTTC. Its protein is CASSVEGTSMETQYF. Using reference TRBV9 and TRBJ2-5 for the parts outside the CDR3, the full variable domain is DSGVTQTPKHLITATGQRVTLRCSPRSGDLSVYWYQQSLDQGLQFLIQYYNGEERAKGNILERFSAQQFPDLHSELNLSSLELGDSALYFCASSVEGTSMETQYFGPGTRLLVL.

CDR3 sequence: CASSLGAAPLHF. CDR3 DNA: TGTGCCAGCAGCTTGGGGGCTGCACCCCTCCACTTT. The V call is TRBV5-4, the J call TRBJ1-6; D is uncertain. This CDR3 contains 12 residues. Trimming removed 0 bases from V and 11 bases from J, with 6 bases in between. In germline, CDR1 is SGHNT, CDR2 YYREEE (reference sequence).

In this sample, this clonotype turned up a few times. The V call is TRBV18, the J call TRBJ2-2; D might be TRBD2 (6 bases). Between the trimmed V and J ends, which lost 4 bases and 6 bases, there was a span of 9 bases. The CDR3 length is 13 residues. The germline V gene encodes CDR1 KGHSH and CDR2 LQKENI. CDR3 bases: TGTGCCAGCTCACGACCGGGGGCCGGGGAGCTGTTTTTT. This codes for CASSRPGAGELFF.

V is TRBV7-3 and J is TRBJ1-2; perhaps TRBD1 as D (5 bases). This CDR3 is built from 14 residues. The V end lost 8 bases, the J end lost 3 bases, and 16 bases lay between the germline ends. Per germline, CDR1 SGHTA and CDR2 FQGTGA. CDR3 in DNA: TGTGCCAGCGGGCCCTCCGGGACGGACTATGGCTACACCTTC. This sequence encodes CASGPSGTDYGYTF.